The text below deals with one TCR beta chain. With 5 bases removed from V and 2 bases from J, the gap between germline ends came to 10 bases. The CDR3 spans 14 residues. Looked up from germline, CDR1 is LNHDA and CDR2 is SQIVND (reference sequence). The entry originates in a study of blood T cell repertoires in COVID-19. Study summary: The United States, Italy and Spain supplied acute and convalescent COVID-19 samples.

TCRdb keeps only in-frame clones here, not all; method: immunoSEQ multiplex PCR. The sample lists 35,000 to 55,000 clones, roughly 90% seen once, with about 7.7% in the top ten. The chain is built from TRBV19 and TRBJ2-1, with D tentatively TRBD1 (5 bases). The source is a man in his 60s with active COVID-19. Sequenced material: peripheral blood. This chain's CDR3 is CASSVQGTYNEQFF. CDR3 DNA: TGTGCCAGTAGTGTCCAGGGAACCTACAATGAGCAGTTCTTC.